This TCR beta chain originates from a study of T cell repertoires in chronic hepatitis B (dated by TCRdb to between 2018 and 2021). As for this clone: What antigen it recognizes has not been identified. The record has no base qualities; no much larger clone is one base away. The sample contains more than one DNA sequence encoding this CDR3.

Sequences MNHEY (CDR1) and SVGAGI (CDR2) are obtained from the germline V gene. V drops 0 bases and J drops 4 bases, leaving 7 bases in between. Including the terminal cysteine and phenylalanine, the CDR3 comprises 14 residues. Of the read, only the CDR3 DNA is kept; its 42 bases are in frame from base 1. The library was built by means of the immunoSEQ multiplex PCR assay. TCRdb limited this immuneACCESS table to in-frame rearrangements with V and J called. A share of clones is missing; checked studies link under half to unresolved V genes, and the rest is unexplained. The sample records 500 to 700 clones, approximately 78% of which are singletons. Clones ranked in the top ten supply about 29% of the sample.

The sequencing input was total CD8+ T cells from PBMCs. The chain joins TRBV6-5 to TRBJ1-5, with the identity of the D gene unclear. The receptor was isolated from a human donor with chronic hepatitis B virus infection. The nucleotides read TGTGCCAGCAGTTACTCCACAGTGAATCAGCCCCAGCATTTT. Its coded protein is CASSYSTVNQPQHF.